What follows describes a single T cell receptor beta chain. This clone's antigen is unknown. The record has no base qualities; no much larger clone is one base away. Whole blood was collected in K2EDTA tubes by collaborating institutions according to the institutions' own protocols. For TCRbeta analysis, collaborators shipped samples in one of three forms: frozen whole blood, isolated PBMCs, or DNA extracted from either of those sample types. These data are taken from a study of blood T cell repertoires in COVID-19 (TCRdb year 2020). About the investigation overall: Samples from collaborators originated in the United States, Italy and Spain and spanned both the acute and convalescent phases of COVID-19. The material from the prospective study consisted of cDNA or gDNA derived from T cells, B-cell-depleted T cells, or PBMCs. The dataset comprised deeply sampled blood TCRbeta repertoires from subjects exposed to, actively infected with, or recovered from COVID-19. The repertoires were released in a freely available public database meant as a resource for research on the immune response to SARS-CoV-2. Samples were obtained from the ongoing ImmuneRACE study (first 160 participants) and from 1,254 subjects provided by 6 global collaborators. Sample metadata almost always included a de-identified subject ID, COVID-19 status, age in years and sex. HLA class I and class II types, where available, came from metadata supplied by the sample provider rather than from assay-based typing.

TCRbeta CDR3 regions were amplified from genomic DNA by means of the immunoSEQ Assay, a bias-controlled multiplex PCR. On the authors' methods: Nucleated cell counts per sample were estimated from amplification of reference gene primers within the assay. Sequence reads were collapsed and filtered to measure the absolute abundance of every unique TCRbeta CDR3 rearrangement. Productive Simpson clonality was computed per sample as the square root of Simpson's diversity index over productive rearrangements. TCRdb took this table from immuneACCESS and kept in-frame rearrangements with V and J called. Such tables lack part of the clones; where checked against another copy, unresolved V genes explain under half of the gap, and the rest is unexplained. V and J calls and clone size come straight from that table; D and trimming were deduced from the DNA. Across this sample there are 310,000 or so clones, with around 86% seen only once. The ten top clones hold about 1.6% of the sample.

From its cysteine to its phenylalanine, the CDR3 spans 12 amino acids. Only the CDR3 DNA stays, 36 bases, in frame from base 1. For this chain, trimming is 9 bases at the V end and 5 bases at the J end, and the number of junction bases without a gene match is 2. Taken from the germline V gene, the CDR1 and CDR2 loops are MDHEN and SYDVKM. Results and caveats for the whole study, not just this receptor: The amount of clinical and demographic metadata varied by source and participant and was provided uncurated.

The V and J segments used are TRBV28 and TRBJ2-2, and 8 bases in between align with TRBD1. The clonotype comes from a woman aged 45 to 65 with acute or convalescent COVID-19. Sequenced input: peripheral blood. The CDR3 here reads CASDRGTGELFF. The sequence in DNA is TGTGCCAGTGACAGGGGTACCGGGGAGCTGTTTTTT.